This T cell receptor (beta chain) was sequenced for a study of shared clonotypes between healthy human individuals. The study's findings and limits: Blood alone was sampled, and tissue repertoires likely differ. The expectation was that sequencing depth would affect clonotype sharing among donors.

Unsorted PBMC DNA went through sequencing on ten immunoSEQ deep assay plates. Libraries were prepared by immunoSEQ multiplex PCR; TCRdb keeps only in-frame clonotypes and omits some of them. Counted here are 520,000 or so clones, 70% to 80% occurring once; the ten biggest clones make up around 13%. A few counts support this clone. Its target is unknown. Sequenced material: PBMCs. The TCR originated in a woman between 35 and 50 years old in good health. Some clones in this sample may be carry-over from other donors' samples.

Here the CDR3 DNA reads TGTGCCCCACGGTCCAGGGAGCACACCATATATTTT. This codes for CAPRSREHTIYF. The J gene is TRBJ1-3, the V gene TRBV10-3; a possible D gene is TRBD1 (5 bases). Trimming cost V 11 bases and J 8 bases, with 16 bases left between them. This CDR3 region has 12 residues. CDR1 and CDR2 from the germline V gene are ENHRY and SYGVKD.